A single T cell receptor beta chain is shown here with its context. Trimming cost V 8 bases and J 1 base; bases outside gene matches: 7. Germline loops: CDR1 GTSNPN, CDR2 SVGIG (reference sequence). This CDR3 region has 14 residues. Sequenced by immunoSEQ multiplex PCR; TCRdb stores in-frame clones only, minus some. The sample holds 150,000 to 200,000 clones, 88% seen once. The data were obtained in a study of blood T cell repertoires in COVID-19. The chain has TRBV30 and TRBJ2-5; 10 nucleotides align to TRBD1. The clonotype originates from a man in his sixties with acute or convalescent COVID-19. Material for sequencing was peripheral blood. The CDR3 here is CAIDRDRGQETQYF. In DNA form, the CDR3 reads TGTGCCATTGACCGGGACAGGGGCCAAGAGACCCAGTACTTC.